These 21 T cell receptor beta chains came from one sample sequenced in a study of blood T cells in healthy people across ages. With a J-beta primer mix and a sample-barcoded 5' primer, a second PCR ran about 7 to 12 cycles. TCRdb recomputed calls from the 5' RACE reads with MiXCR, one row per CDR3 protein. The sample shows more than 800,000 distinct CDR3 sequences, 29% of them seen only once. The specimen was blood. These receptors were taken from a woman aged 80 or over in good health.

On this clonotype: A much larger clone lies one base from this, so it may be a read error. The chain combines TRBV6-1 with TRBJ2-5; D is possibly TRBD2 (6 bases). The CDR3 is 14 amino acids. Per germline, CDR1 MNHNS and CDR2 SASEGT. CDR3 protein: CAGSDRGYGETQYF. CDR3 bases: TGTGCCGGCAGTGACCGGGGGTACGGAGAGACCCAGTACTTC.

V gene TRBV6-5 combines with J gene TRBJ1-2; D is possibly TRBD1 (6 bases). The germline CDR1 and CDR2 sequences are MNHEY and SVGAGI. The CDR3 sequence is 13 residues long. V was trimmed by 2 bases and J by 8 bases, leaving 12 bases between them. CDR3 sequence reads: CASSYQGQVGYTF. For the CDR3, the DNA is TGTGCCAGCAGTTACCAGGGGCAAGTAGGCTACACCTTC.

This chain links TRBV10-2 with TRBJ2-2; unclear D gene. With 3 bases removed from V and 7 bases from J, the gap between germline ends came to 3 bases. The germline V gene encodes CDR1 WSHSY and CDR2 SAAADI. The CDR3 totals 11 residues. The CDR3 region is CASSENGELFF. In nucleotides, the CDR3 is TGCGCCAGCAGTGAAAACGGGGAGCTGTTTTTT.

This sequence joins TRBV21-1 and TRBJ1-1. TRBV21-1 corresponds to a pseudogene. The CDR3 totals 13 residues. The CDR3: CASSRHPNTEAFF. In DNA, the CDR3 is TGTGCCAGCAGCAGACATCCCAACACTGAAGCTTTCTTT.

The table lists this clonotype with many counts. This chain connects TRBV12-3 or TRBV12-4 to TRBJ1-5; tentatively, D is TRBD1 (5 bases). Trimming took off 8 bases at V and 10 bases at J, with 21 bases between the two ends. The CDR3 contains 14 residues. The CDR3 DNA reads TGTGCCAGCCGAGTGGGGGGACGAAAAGATCCCCAGCATTTT. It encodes CASRVGGRKDPQHF.

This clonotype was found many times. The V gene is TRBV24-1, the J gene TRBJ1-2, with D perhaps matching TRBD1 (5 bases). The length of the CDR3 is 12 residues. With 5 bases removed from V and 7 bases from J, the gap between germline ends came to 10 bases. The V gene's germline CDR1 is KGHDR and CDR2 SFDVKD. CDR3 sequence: CATSARDSGYTF. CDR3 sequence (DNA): TGTGCCACCAGTGCTAGGGACTCTGGCTACACCTTC.

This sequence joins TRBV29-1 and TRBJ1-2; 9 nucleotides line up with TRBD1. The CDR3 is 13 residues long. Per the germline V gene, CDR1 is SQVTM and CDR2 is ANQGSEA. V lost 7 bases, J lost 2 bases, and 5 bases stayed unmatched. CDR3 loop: CSGGTGINYGYTF. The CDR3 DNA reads TGCAGCGGAGGGACAGGGATCAACTATGGCTACACCTTC.

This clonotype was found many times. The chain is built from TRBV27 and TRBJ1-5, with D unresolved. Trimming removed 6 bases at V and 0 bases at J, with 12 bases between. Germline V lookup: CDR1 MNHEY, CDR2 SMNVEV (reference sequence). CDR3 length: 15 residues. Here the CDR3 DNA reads TGTGCCAGCAGACTTAATTCAAATAGCAATCAGCCCCAGCATTTT. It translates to CASRLNSNSNQPQHF.

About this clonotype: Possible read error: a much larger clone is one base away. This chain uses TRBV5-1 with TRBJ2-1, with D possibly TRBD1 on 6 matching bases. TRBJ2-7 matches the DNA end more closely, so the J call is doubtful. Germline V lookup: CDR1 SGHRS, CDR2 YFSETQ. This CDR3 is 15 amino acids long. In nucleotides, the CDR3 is TGCGCCAGCAGCTTCGGACAGCTGCCGTACAATGAGCAGTACTTC. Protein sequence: CASSFGQLPYNEQYF.

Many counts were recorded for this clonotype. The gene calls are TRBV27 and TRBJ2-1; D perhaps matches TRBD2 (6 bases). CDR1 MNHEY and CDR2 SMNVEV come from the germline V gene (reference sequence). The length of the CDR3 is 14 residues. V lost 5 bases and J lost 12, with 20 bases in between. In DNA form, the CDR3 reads TGTGCCAGCAGTGTCTCCGGGACTCCCCCGTGGCAGTTCTTC. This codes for CASSVSGTPPWQFF.

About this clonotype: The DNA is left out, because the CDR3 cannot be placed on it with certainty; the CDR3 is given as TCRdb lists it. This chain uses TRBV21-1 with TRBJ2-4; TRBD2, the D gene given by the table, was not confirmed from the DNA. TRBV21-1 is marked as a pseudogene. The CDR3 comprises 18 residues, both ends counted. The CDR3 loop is CASTPQSGTFGAKNIQYF.

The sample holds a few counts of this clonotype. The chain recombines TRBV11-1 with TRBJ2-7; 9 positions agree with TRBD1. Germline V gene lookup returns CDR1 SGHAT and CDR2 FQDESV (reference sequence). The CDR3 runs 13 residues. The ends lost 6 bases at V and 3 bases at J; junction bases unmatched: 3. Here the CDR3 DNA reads TGTGCCAGCAGGCGGACAGGGGACTACGAGCAGTACTTC. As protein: CASRRTGDYEQYF.

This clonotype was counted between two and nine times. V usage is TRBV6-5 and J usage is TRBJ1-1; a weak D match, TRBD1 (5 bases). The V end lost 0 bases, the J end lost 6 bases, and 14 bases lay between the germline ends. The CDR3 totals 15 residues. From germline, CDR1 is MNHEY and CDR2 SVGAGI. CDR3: CASSYSAPGTAEAFF. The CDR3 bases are TGTGCCAGCAGTTACTCGGCCCCTGGGACCGCTGAAGCTTTCTTT.

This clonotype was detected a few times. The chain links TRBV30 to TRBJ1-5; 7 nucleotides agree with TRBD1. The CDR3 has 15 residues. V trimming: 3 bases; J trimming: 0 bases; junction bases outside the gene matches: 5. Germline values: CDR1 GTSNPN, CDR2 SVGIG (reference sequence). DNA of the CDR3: TGTGCCTGGAGCCTGGGACAGAATAGCAATCAGCCCCAGCATTTT. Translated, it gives CAWSLGQNSNQPQHF. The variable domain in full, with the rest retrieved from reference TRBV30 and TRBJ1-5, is SQTIHQWPATLVQPVGSPLSLECTVEGTSNPNLYWYRQAAGRGLQLLFYSVGIGQISSEVPQNLSASRPQDRQFILSSKKLLLSDSGFYLCAWSLGQNSNQPQHFGDGTRLSIL.

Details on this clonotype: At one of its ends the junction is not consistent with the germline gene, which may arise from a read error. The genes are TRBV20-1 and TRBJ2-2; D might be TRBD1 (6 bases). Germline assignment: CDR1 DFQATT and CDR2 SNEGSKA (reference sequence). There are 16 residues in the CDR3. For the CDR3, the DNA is TGCAGTGCTAGACATTTGGACAGAGCGAACACCGGGGAGCGGTTTTTT. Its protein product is CSARHLDRANTGERFF.

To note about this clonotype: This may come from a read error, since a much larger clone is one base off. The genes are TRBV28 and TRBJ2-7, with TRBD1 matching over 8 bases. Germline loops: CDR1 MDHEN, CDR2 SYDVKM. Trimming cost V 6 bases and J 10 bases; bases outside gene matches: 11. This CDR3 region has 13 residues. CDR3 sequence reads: CASRGQARNVQYF. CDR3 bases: TGTGCCAGCAGGGGACAGGCTAGAAACGTTCAGTACTTC.

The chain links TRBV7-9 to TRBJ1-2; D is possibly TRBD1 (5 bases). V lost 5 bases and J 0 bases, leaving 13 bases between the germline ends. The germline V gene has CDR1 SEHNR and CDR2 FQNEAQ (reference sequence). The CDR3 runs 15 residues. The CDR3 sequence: CASSPRWGPNYGYTF. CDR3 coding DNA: TGTGCCAGCAGCCCAAGATGGGGCCCTAACTATGGCTACACCTTC.

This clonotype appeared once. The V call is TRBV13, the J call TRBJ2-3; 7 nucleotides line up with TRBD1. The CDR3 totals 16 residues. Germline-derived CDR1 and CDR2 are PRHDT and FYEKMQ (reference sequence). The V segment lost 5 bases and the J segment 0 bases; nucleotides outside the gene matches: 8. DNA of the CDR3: TGTGCCAGCAGCCTGACAGGGATGCTTAGCACAGATACGCAGTATTTT. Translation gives CASSLTGMLSTDTQYF.

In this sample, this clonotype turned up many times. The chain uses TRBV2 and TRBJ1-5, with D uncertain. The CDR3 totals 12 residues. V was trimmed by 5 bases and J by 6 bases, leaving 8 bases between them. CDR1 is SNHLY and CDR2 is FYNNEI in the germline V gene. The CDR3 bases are TGTGCCAGCAGTCTTGGCCCTCAGCCCCAGCATTTT. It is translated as CASSLGPQPQHF.

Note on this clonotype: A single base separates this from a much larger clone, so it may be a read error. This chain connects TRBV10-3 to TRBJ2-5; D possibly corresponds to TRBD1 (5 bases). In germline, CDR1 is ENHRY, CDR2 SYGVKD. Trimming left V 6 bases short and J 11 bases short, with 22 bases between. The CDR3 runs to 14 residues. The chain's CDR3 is CAIRETEDHNEQYF. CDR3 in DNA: TGTGCCATCAGGGAGACAGAAGATCATAATGAGCAGTACTTC.

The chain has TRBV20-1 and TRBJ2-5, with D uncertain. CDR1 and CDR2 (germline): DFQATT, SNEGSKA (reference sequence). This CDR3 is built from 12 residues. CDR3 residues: CRAPIIVNEQYF. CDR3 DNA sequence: TGCAGGGCTCCAATCATAGTCAATGAGCAGTACTTC.